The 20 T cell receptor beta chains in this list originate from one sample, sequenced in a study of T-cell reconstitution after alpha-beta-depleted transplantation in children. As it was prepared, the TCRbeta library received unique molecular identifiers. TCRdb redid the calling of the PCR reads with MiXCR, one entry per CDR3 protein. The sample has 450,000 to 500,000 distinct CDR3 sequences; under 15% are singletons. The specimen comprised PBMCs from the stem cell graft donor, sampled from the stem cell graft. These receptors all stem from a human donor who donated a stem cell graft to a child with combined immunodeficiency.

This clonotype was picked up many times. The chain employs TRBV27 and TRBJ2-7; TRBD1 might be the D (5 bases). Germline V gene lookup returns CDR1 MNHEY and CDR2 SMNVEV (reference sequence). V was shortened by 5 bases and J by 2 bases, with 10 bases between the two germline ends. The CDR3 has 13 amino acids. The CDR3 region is CASSPRATYEQYF. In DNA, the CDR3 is TGTGCCAGCAGTCCCAGGGCTACCTACGAGCAGTACTTC.

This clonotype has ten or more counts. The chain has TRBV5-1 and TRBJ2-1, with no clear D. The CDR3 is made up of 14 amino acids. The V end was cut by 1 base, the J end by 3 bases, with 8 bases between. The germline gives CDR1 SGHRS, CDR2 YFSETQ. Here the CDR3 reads CASSLNSYYNEQFF. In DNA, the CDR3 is TGCGCCAGCAGCTTGAACAGTTACTACAATGAGCAGTTCTTC.

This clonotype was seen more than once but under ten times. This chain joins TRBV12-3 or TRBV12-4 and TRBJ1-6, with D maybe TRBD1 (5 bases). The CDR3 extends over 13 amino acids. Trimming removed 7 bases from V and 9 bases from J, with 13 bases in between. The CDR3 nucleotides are TGTGCCAGCAATAGCTACAGGAGTTCACCCCTCCACTTT. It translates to CASNSYRSSPLHF.

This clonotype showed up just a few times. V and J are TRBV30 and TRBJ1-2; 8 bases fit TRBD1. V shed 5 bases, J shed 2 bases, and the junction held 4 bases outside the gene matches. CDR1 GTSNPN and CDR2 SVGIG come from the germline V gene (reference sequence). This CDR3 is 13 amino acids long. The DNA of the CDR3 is TGTGCCTGGGAGACAGGGGAGAACTATGGCTACACCTTC. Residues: CAWETGENYGYTF.

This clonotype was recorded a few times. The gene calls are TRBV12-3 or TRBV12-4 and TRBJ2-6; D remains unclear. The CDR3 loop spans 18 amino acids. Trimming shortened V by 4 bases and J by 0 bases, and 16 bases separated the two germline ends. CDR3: CASSSLIVAFSGANVLTF. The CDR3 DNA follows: TGTGCCAGCAGTTCCCTCATAGTGGCTTTCTCTGGGGCCAACGTCCTGACTTTC.

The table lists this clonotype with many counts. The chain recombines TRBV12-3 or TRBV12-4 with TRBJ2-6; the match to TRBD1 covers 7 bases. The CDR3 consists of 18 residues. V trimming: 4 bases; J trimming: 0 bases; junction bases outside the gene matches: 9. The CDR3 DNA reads TGTGCCAGCAGTTCGGCCGGGACAGACCCCTCTGGGGCCAACGTCCTGACTTTC. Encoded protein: CASSSAGTDPSGANVLTF.

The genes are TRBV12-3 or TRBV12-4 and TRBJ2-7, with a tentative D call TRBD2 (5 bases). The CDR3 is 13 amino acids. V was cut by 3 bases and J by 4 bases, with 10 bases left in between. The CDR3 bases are TGTGCCAGCAGTTTCGGGGTCAAATACGAGCAGTACTTC. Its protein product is CASSFGVKYEQYF.

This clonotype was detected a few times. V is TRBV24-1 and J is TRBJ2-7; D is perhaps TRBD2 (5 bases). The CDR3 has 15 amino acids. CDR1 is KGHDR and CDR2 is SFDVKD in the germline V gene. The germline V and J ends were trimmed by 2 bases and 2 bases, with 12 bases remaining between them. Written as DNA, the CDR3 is TGTGCCACCAGTGATTCGAGGAGGATCGCCTACGAGCAGTACTTC. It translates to CATSDSRRIAYEQYF.

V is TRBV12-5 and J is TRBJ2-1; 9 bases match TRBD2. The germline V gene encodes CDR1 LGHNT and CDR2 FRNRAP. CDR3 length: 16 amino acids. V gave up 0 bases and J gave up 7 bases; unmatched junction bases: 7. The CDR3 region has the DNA TGTGCTAGTGGTTTGGTACTTAGCGGGAGTATTAATGAGCAGTTCTTC. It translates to CASGLVLSGSINEQFF. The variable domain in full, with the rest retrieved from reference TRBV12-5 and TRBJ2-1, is DARVTQTPRHKVTEMGQEVTMRCQPILGHNTVFWYRQTMMQGLELLAYFRNRAPLDDSGMPKDRFSAEMPDATLATLKIQPSEPRDSAVYFCASGLVLSGSINEQFFGPGTRLTVL.

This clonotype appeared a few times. The CDR3 sequence is CASSRTGLWDGYTF. Written as DNA, the CDR3 is TGTGCCAGCAGTAGGACAGGGTTATGGGATGGCTACACCTTC. V gene TRBV28 combines with J gene TRBJ1-2; 8 nucleotides agree with TRBD1. This CDR3 region has 14 residues. Trimming cost V 5 bases and J 6 bases; bases outside gene matches: 8. Per the germline V gene, CDR1 is MDHEN and CDR2 is SYDVKM.

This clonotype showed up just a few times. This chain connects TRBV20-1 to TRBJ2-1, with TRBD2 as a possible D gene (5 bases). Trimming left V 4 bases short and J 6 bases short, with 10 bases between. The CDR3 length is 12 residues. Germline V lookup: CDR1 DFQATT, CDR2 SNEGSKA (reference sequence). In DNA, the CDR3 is TGCAGTGCTACGGAGGTGGGCAATGAGCAGTTCTTC. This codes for CSATEVGNEQFF.

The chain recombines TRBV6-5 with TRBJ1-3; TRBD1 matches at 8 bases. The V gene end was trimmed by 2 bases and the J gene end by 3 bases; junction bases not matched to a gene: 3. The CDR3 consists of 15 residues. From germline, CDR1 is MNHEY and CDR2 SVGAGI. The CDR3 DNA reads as TGTGCCAGCAGTTACGGGACAGGTTTTGGAAACACCATATATTTT. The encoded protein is CASSYGTGFGNTIYF.

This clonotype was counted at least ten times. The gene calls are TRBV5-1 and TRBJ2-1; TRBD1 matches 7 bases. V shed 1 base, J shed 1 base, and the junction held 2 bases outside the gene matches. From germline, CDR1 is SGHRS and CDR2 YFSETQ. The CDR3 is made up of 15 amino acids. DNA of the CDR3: TGCGCCAGCAGCTTGTGGGACAGATCCTACAATGAGCAGTTCTTC. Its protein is CASSLWDRSYNEQFF.

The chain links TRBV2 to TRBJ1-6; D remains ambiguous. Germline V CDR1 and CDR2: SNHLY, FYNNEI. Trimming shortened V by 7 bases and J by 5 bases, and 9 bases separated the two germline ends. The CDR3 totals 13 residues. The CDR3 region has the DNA TGTGCCAGCAAGGAGAACCATAATTCACCCCTCCACTTT. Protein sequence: CASKENHNSPLHF.

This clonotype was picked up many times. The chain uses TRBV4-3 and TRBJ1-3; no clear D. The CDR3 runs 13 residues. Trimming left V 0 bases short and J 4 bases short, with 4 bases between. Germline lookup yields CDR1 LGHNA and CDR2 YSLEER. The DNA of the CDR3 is TGCGCCAGCAGCCAAGATAGGGGAAACACCATATATTTT. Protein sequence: CASSQDRGNTIYF.

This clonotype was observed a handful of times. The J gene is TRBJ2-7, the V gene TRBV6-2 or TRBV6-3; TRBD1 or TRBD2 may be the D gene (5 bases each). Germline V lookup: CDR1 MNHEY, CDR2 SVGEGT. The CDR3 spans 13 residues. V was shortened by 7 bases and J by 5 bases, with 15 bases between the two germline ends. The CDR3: CASNTREWDEQYF. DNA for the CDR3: TGTGCCAGCAATACCAGGGAGTGGGACGAGCAGTACTTC.

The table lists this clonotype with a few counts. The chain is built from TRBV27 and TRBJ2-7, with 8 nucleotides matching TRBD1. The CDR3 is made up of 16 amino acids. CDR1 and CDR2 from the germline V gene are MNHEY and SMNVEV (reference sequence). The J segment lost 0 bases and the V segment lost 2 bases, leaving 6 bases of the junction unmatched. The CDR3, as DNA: TGTGCCAGCAGTTTACACTGGACAGGGTACTCCTACGAGCAGTACTTC. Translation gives CASSLHWTGYSYEQYF.

The CDR3 nucleotides read TGTGCCAGCAGTGAAGGTCCCCCACCCTACGAGCAGTACTTC. This sequence encodes CASSEGPPPYEQYF. The V gene is TRBV6-1, the J gene TRBJ2-7; no definite D call. Deletions cut 1 base from V and 2 bases from J, with 9 bases between. This CDR3 comprises 14 residues. The germline CDR1 and CDR2 sequences are MNHNS and SASEGT.

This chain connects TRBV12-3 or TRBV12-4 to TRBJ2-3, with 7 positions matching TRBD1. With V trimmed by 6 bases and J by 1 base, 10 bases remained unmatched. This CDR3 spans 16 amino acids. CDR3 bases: TGTGCCAGCAGCAAAAGGACAGGCGACCGCACAGATACGCAGTATTTT. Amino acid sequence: CASSKRTGDRTDTQYF.

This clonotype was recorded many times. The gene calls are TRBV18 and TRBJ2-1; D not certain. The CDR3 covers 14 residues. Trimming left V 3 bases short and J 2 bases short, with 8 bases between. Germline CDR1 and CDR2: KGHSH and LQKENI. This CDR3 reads CASSPERAYNEQFF. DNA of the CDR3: TGTGCCAGCTCACCGGAACGGGCCTACAATGAGCAGTTCTTC.